This passage covers 18 T cell receptor beta chains from one sample sequenced in a study of blood T cells in healthy people across ages (dated by TCRdb to about 2015). The library was prepared using 5' RACE. TCRdb lists the instrument as Illumina HiSeq 2500. A second PCR of roughly 6 to 12 cycles was run with a J-beta primer mix and a sample-barcoded 5' primer. The public reads were run again by TCRdb, first through fastp at Q25 and then through MiXCR, and only productive beta chains were kept. Each entry is one CDR3 protein sequence, shown with its most common DNA and genes. This sample lists about 680,000 distinct CDR3 sequences; around half were detected once. The ten largest make up 30% to 40% of the sample. The sequenced sample consisted of blood. These receptors were taken from a woman in her sixties in good health.

J is TRBJ2-7 and V is TRBV27; TRBD2 matches 9 bases. This CDR3 region has 18 residues. The ends lost 0 bases at V and 0 bases at J; junction bases unmatched: 9. Germline loops: CDR1 MNHEY, CDR2 SMNVEV (reference sequence). The CDR3 bases are TGTGCCAGCAGTTTATCGACTAGCGGCCCAGGGTACTCCTACGAGCAGTACTTC. Translation: CASSLSTSGPGYSYEQYF.

A remark on this clonotype: The junction does not match germline at one end; this may be a read error. This chain links TRBV15 with TRBJ2-1; TRBD2 matches 13 bases. The germline V gene has CDR1 LNHNV and CDR2 YYDKDF (reference sequence). The CDR3 is 17 residues long. This chain's CDR3 is CATSREGLAGSYNERFF. For the CDR3, the DNA is TGTGCCACCAGCAGAGAGGGACTAGCGGGAAGCTACAATGAGCGGTTCTTC.

This clonotype was seen once. The chain is built from TRBV30 and TRBJ2-5, with unresolved D. This CDR3 has 11 residues. Looked up from germline, CDR1 is GTSNPN and CDR2 is SVGIG (reference sequence). Trimming took 5 bases from V and 4 from J, leaving 8 bases between them. The CDR3 reads CAWGSGETQYF. The CDR3 coding sequence is TGTGCCTGGGGGTCTGGAGAGACCCAGTACTTC.

V and J are TRBV18 and TRBJ2-7, with 8 positions matching TRBD1. Germline V gene lookup returns CDR1 KGHSH and CDR2 LQKENI. V was pared by 3 bases and J by 5 bases, with 6 bases of the junction left unmatched. The CDR3 extends over 14 amino acids. This CDR3 reads CASSPRDRSDEQYF. CDR3 nucleotides: TGTGCCAGCTCACCCCGGGACAGGTCGGACGAGCAGTACTTC.

The gene calls are TRBV6-6 and TRBJ2-5, with D possibly matching TRBD1 (6 bases). V lost 8 bases and J 4 bases, leaving 11 bases between the germline ends. Germline CDR1 reads MNHNY; CDR2 reads SVGAGI (reference sequence). This CDR3 comprises 12 residues. Written as DNA, the CDR3 is TGTGCCAGCGGGCACAGGGTAGAGACCCAGTACTTC. This translates into CASGHRVETQYF.

The chain has TRBV2 and TRBJ1-2; maybe TRBD1 (5 bases). This CDR3 spans 13 amino acids. Trimming took off 3 bases at V and 8 bases at J, with 13 bases between the two ends. In germline, CDR1 is SNHLY, CDR2 FYNNEI. The chain's CDR3 is CASSEIWGNGYTF. The DNA for the CDR3 is TGTGCCAGCAGTGAGATATGGGGGAACGGCTACACCTTC.

In nucleotides, the CDR3 is TGTGCCATTTGGACGGGGTATGGCTACACCTTC. It specifies CAIWTGYGYTF. This chain connects TRBV10-3 to TRBJ1-2; D uncertain. With 9 bases removed from V and 5 bases from J, the gap between germline ends came to 10 bases. The CDR3 extends over 11 amino acids. Germline assignment: CDR1 ENHRY and CDR2 SYGVKD.

The chain employs TRBV5-6 and TRBJ2-4; 12 bases are shared with TRBD2. The J call may be in error: the DNA end matches TRBJ2-7 better. The CDR3 has 16 residues. Looked up from germline, CDR1 is SGHDT and CDR2 is YYEEEE. The CDR3 coding sequence is TGTGCCAGCAGCCCCTACCGACTAGCGGGAGACTACGAGCAGTACTTC. Translation: CASSPYRLAGDYEQYF.

The chain employs TRBV9 and TRBJ2-1, with 14 bases fitting TRBD2. Germline CDR1 reads SGDLS; CDR2 reads YYNGEE. The CDR3 runs 20 residues. The J segment lost 6 bases and the V segment lost 2 bases, leaving 16 bases of the junction unmatched. The CDR3: CASSVVPGLAGVVVGNEQFF. CDR3 DNA sequence: TGTGCCAGCAGCGTTGTACCGGGACTAGCGGGAGTAGTGGTCGGCAATGAGCAGTTCTTC.

This clonotype was counted only a few times. V usage is TRBV4-2 and J usage is TRBJ2-7; D tentatively reads TRBD1 or TRBD2 (5 bases each). Trimming cost V 0 bases and J 5 bases, with 11 bases left between them. Germline V gene lookup returns CDR1 LGHNA and CDR2 YNFKEQ. This CDR3 contains 14 residues. The CDR3 coding sequence is TGTGCCAGCAGCCAAGACATGGGGGTGGACGAGCAGTACTTC. It is translated as CASSQDMGVDEQYF.

The V call is TRBV20-1, the J call TRBJ2-6; TRBD2 aligns across 10 bases. The CDR3 contains 16 residues. CDR1 is DFQATT, CDR2 SNEGSKA, per germline (reference sequence). The V segment lost 6 bases and the J segment 0 bases; nucleotides outside the gene matches: 5. CDR3 region: CSAPLAGNSGANVLTF. The CDR3 nucleotides read TGCAGTGCCCCACTAGCGGGGAACTCTGGGGCCAACGTCCTGACTTTC.

This clonotype was found once. This chain uses TRBV7-2 with TRBJ2-2; no clear D. The ends were cut back, 2 bases at V and 10 bases at J, with 5 bases in the middle. The germline gives CDR1 SGHTA, CDR2 FQGNSA. The CDR3 totals 11 residues. The CDR3 coding sequence is TGTGCCAGCAGCTTATGGGAGGAGCTGTTTTTT. Its protein product is CASSLWEELFF.

The table lists this clonotype with a few counts. This chain uses TRBV9 with TRBJ2-3; 10 nucleotides match TRBD1. CDR1 is SGDLS, CDR2 YYNGEE, per germline. This CDR3 is 15 amino acids long. After removal of 3 bases from V and 3 bases from J, the junction contained 4 bases not matched to a gene. The CDR3 is CASSARTGGTDTQYF. The CDR3 DNA sequence: TGTGCCAGCAGCGCCCGGACAGGGGGGACAGATACGCAGTATTTT.

This clonotype was observed a handful of times. The chain uses TRBV30 and TRBJ2-7; D is uncertain. The CDR3 is 12 residues long. V was shortened by 0 bases and J by 4 bases, with 7 bases between the two germline ends. Germline CDR1 and CDR2: GTSNPN and SVGIG (reference sequence). As DNA, the CDR3 is TGTGCCTGGAGTGTAGGGAAGTACGAGCAGTACTTC. It yields the protein CAWSVGKYEQYF.

The V and J genes are TRBV11-1 and TRBJ2-1, with 9 bases identical to TRBD2. The CDR3 extends over 13 amino acids. The V gene's germline CDR1 is SGHAT and CDR2 FQDESV (reference sequence). V dropped 11 bases and J dropped 3; count of bases not matched to a gene: 5. CDR3 coding DNA: TGTGCCGCCGGCGGGAGGGGCTACAATGAGCAGTTCTTC. Residues: CAAGGRGYNEQFF.

The CDR3 nucleotides are TGTGCCAGCAGTCGAAGACTAGCGGGACCTACCTACAATGAGCAGTTCTTC. It specifies CASSRRLAGPTYNEQFF. V usage is TRBV27 and J usage is TRBJ2-1, with 11 bases identical to TRBD2. The CDR3 is 17 amino acids. Germline CDR1 and CDR2: MNHEY and SMNVEV (reference sequence). V lost 5 bases and J lost 2; bases outside the gene matches: 8.

About this clonotype itself: A junction end diverges from the germline sequence, so it may reflect a read error. The CDR3 spells CASSQDTTHPSTDTQYF. CDR3 nucleotide sequence: TGTGCCAGCAGCCAAGACACCACGCATCCTAGCACAGATACACAGTATTTT. V usage is TRBV14 and J usage is TRBJ2-3, with D possibly being TRBD2 (5 bases). Germline assignment: CDR1 SGHDN and CDR2 FVKESK. This CDR3 region has 17 residues.

The V call is TRBV7-8, the J call TRBJ2-1; 8 bases match TRBD1. The CDR3 sequence is 16 residues long. Trimming removed 6 bases from V and 5 bases from J; junction bases left unmatched: 12. Per the germline V gene, CDR1 is SGHVS and CDR2 is FQNEAQ. The CDR3 region is CASSSFDRGLHNEQFF. The CDR3 nucleotides read TGTGCCAGCAGTTCATTCGACAGGGGACTGCACAATGAGCAGTTCTTC.